This T cell receptor beta chain was found in a study of beta chain features in type 1 diabetes. Study-wide results and limits: Within each of all four CD4+ subsets, Type 1 diabetes patients had TCRB CDR3s that were moderately but significantly shorter. The study found fewer insertions and more deletions at VDJ junctions in type 1 diabetes patients.

Isolated RNA was reverse transcribed in full, so expressed TCRB transcripts were sequenced. Assay: immunoSEQ multiplex PCR; the TCRdb copy retains only in-frame clones and omits some. The table lists 55,000 to 85,000 clones, about 48% of them singletons, with roughly 0.65% in the top ten. This clone is medium-sized within its sample. Antigen specificity is unknown. The source of this sequence is a man aged 25 to 40 with type 1 diabetes. Sequenced: central memory CD4+ T cells from blood.

In DNA, the CDR3 is TGTGCCAGCAGCTTGTATACGGGGGGAAATTACAATGAGCAGTTCTTC. Translating it yields CASSLYTGGNYNEQFF. This sequence joins TRBV7-9 and TRBJ2-1; TRBD2 aligns across 7 bases. V was pared by 3 bases and J by 4 bases, with 9 bases of the junction left unmatched. CDR1 SEHNR and CDR2 FQNEAQ come from the germline V gene (reference sequence). The CDR3 contains 16 residues. Drawing the rest from reference TRBV7-9 and TRBJ2-1, the complete variable domain is DTGVSQNPRHKITKRGQNVTFRCDPISEHNRLYWYRQTLGQGPEFLTYFQNEAQLEKSRLLSDRFSAERPKGSFSTLEIQRTEQGDSAMYLCASSLYTGGNYNEQFFGPGTRLTVL.